The 2 T cell receptor beta chains below all came from one sample that was sequenced in a study of vaccination and CD4 T cells after COVID-19. Sequenced with the Oncomine TCR Beta short-read assay was DNA taken from cultured CD4+ T cells. TCRdb reanalysed the PCR reads using MiXCR and keeps one entry per CDR3 protein. This table holds 7,500 to 9,500 distinct CDR3 sequences, around a fifth found once. The antigens for these receptors are not known. The treatment here: roughly ten-day PBMC culture with coronavirus spike peptide pools or control peptides (ViraFEST assay). Specimen: CD4+ T cells from blood, cultured in vitro, collected after SARS-CoV-2 vaccination. Source of these receptors: a human donor who had recovered from COVID-19.

By share of the sample, this clonotype is medium-sized. The rearrangement joins TRBV15 to TRBJ1-5; tentatively, D is TRBD1 (5 bases). The V gene's germline CDR1 is LNHNV and CDR2 YYDKDF (reference sequence). Trimming took off 5 bases at V and 3 bases at J, with 14 bases between the two ends. The CDR3 length is 15 residues. The CDR3 bases are TGTGCCACCAGCCAACGAGAGGGGTACAATCAGCCCCAGCATTTT. Encoded protein: CATSQREGYNQPQHF.

This clonotype was counted a few times. V usage is TRBV7-9 and J usage is TRBJ1-6, with TRBD1 matching over 11 bases. V shed 6 bases and J 11 bases; nucleotides not matched to a gene: 12. CDR3 length equals 16 residues. CDR1 SEHNR and CDR2 FQNEAQ come from the germline V gene (reference sequence). In DNA, the CDR3 is TGTGCCAGCAGTCAAGGGACAGGGGGTTTTGCGGCACCCCTCCACTTT. It encodes CASSQGTGGFAAPLHF.